This is a list of T cell receptor beta chains from one sample in a study of T-cell reconstitution after alpha-beta-depleted transplantation in children. TCRdb fed the PCR reads into MiXCR, producing one record per CDR3 protein. The sample consists of approximately 350,000 distinct CDR3 sequences, 13% of them appearing once. This specimen consisted of PBMCs, obtained from the stem cell graft. The receptors were sampled from a human donor who donated a stem cell graft to a child with Fanconi anemia. The CDR3 runs from the conserved cysteine through the conserved F or W. D genes are given only for firm matches. Not every row has a clone size; where given, it reads once, few, many or a size class.

CDR3: CASSQERNYEQYF; DNA: TGCGCCAGCAGCCAAGAGAGAAACTACGAGCAGTACTTC; size: -; J: TRBJ2-7; D: -; V: TRBV4-1
CDR3: CASSLVDSTDTQYF; DNA: TGTGCCAGCAGCCTCGTGGATAGCACAGATACGCAGTATTTT; size: many; J: TRBJ2-3; D: -; V: TRBV7-9
CDR3: CASSLAPGLYNEQFF; DNA: TGCGCCAGCAGCTTGGCCCCCGGACTCTACAATGAGCAGTTCTTC; size: many; J: TRBJ2-1; D: -; V: TRBV5-1
CDR3: CASSEQGFSGANVLTF; DNA: TGTGCCAGCAGCGAACAGGGGTTCTCTGGGGCCAACGTCCTGACTTTC; size: few; J: TRBJ2-6; D: TRBD1; V: TRBV7-3
CDR3: CASRRTGTHQPQHF; DNA: TGTGCCAGTAGGAGAACAGGGACCCATCAGCCCCAGCATTTT; size: -; J: TRBJ1-5; D: -; V: TRBV19
CDR3: CASSLGAAGADTQYF; DNA: TGCGCCAGCAGCTTGGGGGCTGCGGGGGCGGATACGCAGTATTTT; size: -; J: TRBJ2-3; D: -; V: TRBV5-1
CDR3: CASSNRDSGLGYTF; DNA: TGTGCCAGCAGTAACCGGGACAGCGGACTTGGCTACACCTTC; size: -; J: TRBJ1-2; D: TRBD1; V: TRBV6-5
CDR3: CASSIGQLGNTIYF; DNA: TGTGCCAGCAGCATCGGACAGCTTGGAAACACCATATATTTT; size: -; J: TRBJ1-3; D: -; V: TRBV7-6
CDR3: CASSIPGQSSYNEQFF; DNA: TGTGCCAGCAGCATCCCGGGACAGAGCTCCTACAATGAGCAGTTCTTC; size: many; J: TRBJ2-1; D: TRBD1; V: TRBV9
CDR3: CASRRGESQPQHF; DNA: TGTGCCAGCCGCAGGGGCGAAAGTCAGCCCCAGCATTTT; size: -; J: TRBJ1-5; D: -; V: TRBV6-1
CDR3: CASGSLGTGFNQPQHF; DNA: TGTGCCAGCGGAAGTCTTGGGACAGGATTTAATCAGCCCCAGCATTTT; size: many; J: TRBJ1-5; D: TRBD1; V: TRBV6-1
CDR3: CASSLVPRQGQETQYF; DNA: TGCGCCAGCAGCTTGGTTCCCCGACAGGGCCAAGAGACCCAGTACTTC; size: -; J: TRBJ2-5; D: TRBD1; V: TRBV5-1
CDR3: CASSLYRRGPYTEAFF; DNA: TGCGCCAGCAGCCTGTACAGACGTGGGCCCTACACTGAAGCTTTCTTT; size: -; J: TRBJ1-1; D: -; V: TRBV4-1
CDR3: CASSHPGDTQYF; DNA: TGCGCCAGCAGCCACCCCGGAGATACGCAGTATTTT; size: few; J: TRBJ2-3; D: -; V: TRBV4-1
CDR3: CASSSTRAYEQYF; DNA: TGTGCCAGCAGTTCCACCCGGGCGTACGAGCAGTACTTC; size: few; J: TRBJ2-7; D: -; V: TRBV11-2